This note documents a single TCR beta chain sequence. The antigen is unknown. The entry originates in a study of identical twins. Regarding the study as a whole: In drawing conclusions, the study used cross-sectional statistical analysis and did not follow the same donors. Those out-of-frame alpha sequences shared by twins showed an excess of low generation probability.

Losses at the gene ends were 3 bases for V and 4 bases for J; bases not matched to a gene: 8. This CDR3 has 16 amino acids. One entry per CDR3 protein, called by TCRdb with MiXCR from the 5' RACE reads. The table records roughly 490,000 distinct CDR3 sequences, over 11% of them present only once. These data also featured in a second study, about yellow fever vaccine responses in identical twins. That paper adds: Reportedly, the response of twins' T cells to the vaccine seemed partly convergent, partly personalized.

The sequence was collected from a young woman in good health. The J gene is TRBJ2-7, the V gene TRBV12-3 or TRBV12-4; 11 bases align to TRBD1. The sequencing sample was made of CD4+ T cells sorted from blood. The CDR3 protein is CASSLPGQGVSYEQYF. The CDR3, as DNA: TGTGCCAGCAGTTTGCCGGGACAGGGGGTCAGTTACGAGCAGTACTTC.